Following are 5 T cell receptor beta chains from one sample sequenced in a study of OX40 agonist ivuxolimab in advanced cancers. Only in-frame clones appear in the TCRdb table, and some are missing; sequencing was by immunoSEQ multiplex PCR. The sample carries roughly 60,000 clones, roughly 81% recorded once. This specimen was CD4+ or CD8+ T cells sorted from blood, taken in a trial of the OX40 agonist ivuxolimab. The receptors were gathered from an adult with an advanced solid tumor such as melanoma, head and neck, liver or kidney cancer.

This sequence joins TRBV6-1 and TRBJ2-2, with 8 bases fitting TRBD1. The CDR3 totals 14 residues. Trimming cost V 9 bases and J 4 bases; bases outside gene matches: 7. From germline, CDR1 is MNHNS and CDR2 SASEGT. CDR3 protein: CASRQGASTGELFF. The DNA of the CDR3 is TGTGCCAGTCGGCAGGGGGCGAGCACCGGGGAGCTGTTTTTT.

The chain has TRBV21-1 and TRBJ1-5. TRBV21-1 is given as a pseudogene. This CDR3 contains 17 residues. Here the CDR3 reads CASSLSGKGVSNQPQHF. For the CDR3, the DNA is TGTGCCAGCAGCTTATCGGGGAAAGGGGTGAGCAATCAGCCCCAGCATTTT.

The CDR3 nucleotides read TGTGCCATCAGTGAGCCTCGCGGGGGGGTGCAAGATACGCAGTATTTT. Translation gives CAISEPRGGVQDTQYF. The chain carries TRBV10-3 and TRBJ2-3; 9 bases align to TRBD2. V trimming: 2 bases; J trimming: 5 bases; junction bases outside the gene matches: 8. The germline V gene encodes CDR1 ENHRY and CDR2 SYGVKD. The CDR3 consists of 16 residues.

This clone was detected only once. The rearrangement joins TRBV10-1 to TRBJ1-6, with D unclear. V gave up 6 bases and J gave up 8 bases, with 11 bases separating them. Germline values: CDR1 WNHNN, CDR2 SYGVQD (reference sequence). CDR3 length: 13 residues. DNA of the CDR3: TGCGCCAGCAGCCCCGTGGGCGATTCACCCCTCCACTTT. Residues: CASSPVGDSPLHF.

This clone was found once. DNA for the CDR3: TGTGCCAGCATTTGGGGGGCAGGGCGAGGCGAGCAGTACTTC. This codes for CASIWGAGRGEQYF. V gene TRBV28 combines with J gene TRBJ2-7, with D possibly called TRBD1 or TRBD2 (6 bases each). The CDR3 has 14 amino acids. The ends were cut back, 7 bases at V and 6 bases at J, with 19 bases in the middle. Germline values: CDR1 MDHEN, CDR2 SYDVKM.